The following is a TCR beta chain sequence with its context. Its target is unknown. The data stem from a study of shared clonotypes between healthy human individuals. Study context: The plates for each donor numbered three CD4 naive, three CD4 memory, two CD8 naive and one CD8 memory. Study-level results: Sharing across four donors was highest in naive CD4 (around 5%) and lowest in memory CD8 (roughly 0.4%).

Germline CDR1 and CDR2: LNHNV and YYDKDF (reference sequence). This CDR3 region has 16 residues. Trimming cost V 5 bases and J 11 bases, with 22 bases left between them. This table comes from immunoSEQ multiplex PCR, and its TCRdb copy is limited to in-frame clones, with some not included. The profile shows millions of clones, 85% to 95% of them singletons. The donors were all Caucasian adults (living in Nashville, Tennessee). CD4+ cells yielded CD45RA+ naive and CD45RA-negative memory subsets. Sequences were obtained from naive CD4+ T cells sorted from blood. The sample's subset: CD45RA+ positively selected. The clonotype comes from a man in his late teens or twenties in good health. The V gene is TRBV15, the J gene TRBJ2-6; D may match TRBD1 or TRBD2 (6 bases each). This CDR3 is CATSGGGRGTPDVLTF. Here the CDR3 DNA reads TGTGCCACCAGCGGAGGGGGTAGAGGGACGCCCGACGTCCTGACTTTC.